The TCR beta chain under discussion was sequenced for a study of T cell responses to AZD1222 COVID-19 vaccine. Sequenced by immunoSEQ multiplex PCR; TCRdb stores in-frame clones only, minus some. Among approximately 97,000 clones listed, roughly nine tenths were seen once. This CDR3 is built from 13 residues. V lost 7 bases, J lost 0 bases, and 7 bases lay in between. Per germline, CDR1 SQVTM and CDR2 ANQGSEA. The sample here was peripheral blood, taken on day 0 of AZD1222 vaccination. The chain links TRBV29-1 to TRBJ2-6; D is unresolved. This TCR derives from an adult in good health. The CDR3 loop is CSGLVSGANVLTF. For the CDR3, the DNA is TGCAGCGGACTGGTCTCTGGGGCCAACGTCCTGACTTTC. Full variable domain (remainder filled in from reference TRBV29-1 and TRBJ2-6): SAVISQKPSRDICQRGTSLTIQCQVDSQVTMMFWYRQQPGQSLTLIATANQGSEATYESGFVIDKFPISRPNLTFSTLTVSNMSPEDSSIYLCSGLVSGANVLTFGAGSRLTVL.